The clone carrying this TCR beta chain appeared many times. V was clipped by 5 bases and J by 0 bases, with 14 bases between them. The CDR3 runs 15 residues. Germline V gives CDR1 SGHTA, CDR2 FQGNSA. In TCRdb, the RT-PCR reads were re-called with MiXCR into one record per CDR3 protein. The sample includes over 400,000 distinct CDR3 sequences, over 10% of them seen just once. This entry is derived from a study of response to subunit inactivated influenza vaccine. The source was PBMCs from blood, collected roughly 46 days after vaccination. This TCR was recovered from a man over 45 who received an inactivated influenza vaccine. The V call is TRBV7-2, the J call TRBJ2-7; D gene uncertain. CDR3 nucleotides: TGTGCCAGCAGCCCCGGCGTGGGGAACTCCTACGAGCAGTACTTC. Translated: CASSPGVGNSYEQYF.